This T cell receptor (beta chain) emerged from a study of shared clonotypes between healthy human individuals. Study-wide findings and caveats: The small donor group covered limited genetic and exposure diversity.

The authors ran the assay at deep level. Assay: immunoSEQ multiplex PCR; the TCRdb copy retains only in-frame clones and omits some. The sample carries roughly 2,500,000 clones, approximately 93% recorded once. A remark on this clone: What it binds is not known. Other DNA sequences of this sample code for an identical CDR3.

V gave up 0 bases and J gave up 5 bases; unmatched junction bases: 2. CDR3 length: 15 amino acids. Germline loops: CDR1 SGHRS, CDR2 YFSETQ. The sample was naive CD4+ T cells from PBMCs. As to subset: CD45RA+ positively selected. This receptor was identified in a man between 18 and 29 years old in good health. Some clones in this sample may be carry-over from other donors' samples. The chain carries TRBV5-1 and TRBJ2-1, with TRBD2 matching over 10 bases. The CDR3 coding sequence is TGCGCCAGCAGCTTGGGAACTAGCGGGAACAATGAGCAGTTCTTC. Amino acid sequence: CASSLGTSGNNEQFF. Full variable domain (missing parts from reference TRBV5-1 and TRBJ2-1): KAGVTQTPRYLIKTRGQQVTLSCSPISGHRSVSWYQQTPGQGLQFLFEYFSETQRNKGNFPGRFSGRQFSNSRSEMNVSTLELGDSALYLCASSLGTSGNNEQFFGPGTRLTVL.